A single sample is the source of the 16 T cell receptor beta chains below, sequenced in a study of blood T cell repertoires in COVID-19. The assay was immunoSEQ multiplex PCR, and TCRdb's table has in-frame clones only and misses some. The table has tens of thousands of clones, just over 90% seen once. Sample: peripheral blood. The receptors here all came from a man in his forties or fifties with active COVID-19.

There are a few counts of this clone. The chain recombines TRBV7-9 with TRBJ1-3; no definite D call. This CDR3 is 12 amino acids long. Germline CDR1 SEHNR, CDR2 FQNEAQ (reference sequence). Trimming left V 3 bases short and J 7 bases short, with 7 bases between. The CDR3 spells CASSLAGNTIYF. CDR3 nucleotides: TGTGCCAGCAGCTTGGCGGGGAACACCATATATTTT. The whole variable domain, remainder taken from reference TRBV7-9 and TRBJ1-3, is DTGVSQNPRHKITKRGQNVTFRCDPISEHNRLYWYRQTLGQGPEFLTYFQNEAQLEKSRLLSDRFSAERPKGSFSTLEIQRTEQGDSAMYLCASSLAGNTIYFGEGSWLTVV.

This chain uses TRBV11-3 with TRBJ2-3; D possibly corresponds to TRBD2 (5 bases). CDR3 size: 15 residues. CDR1 SGHNT and CDR2 YENEEA come from the germline V gene. The V end was cut by 4 bases, the J end by 2 bases, with 13 bases between. The CDR3: CASSSTRLPTDTQYF. In DNA form, the CDR3 reads TGTGCCAGCAGCTCAACTAGACTGCCCACAGATACGCAGTATTTT.

The CDR3 is CASSTTGGKGEQFF. CDR3 bases: TGTGCCAGCAGCACAACAGGGGGGAAAGGCGAGCAGTTCTTC. The rearrangement joins TRBV7-2 to TRBJ2-1; TRBD1 matches at 8 bases. CDR3 length: 14 residues. CDR1 SGHTA and CDR2 FQGNSA come from the germline V gene. Germline trimming cut 5 bases from V and 10 bases from J; bases unmatched to any gene: 10.

The chain combines TRBV5-6 with TRBJ2-1, with D perhaps TRBD1 (5 bases). The CDR3 runs to 17 residues. Germline CDR1 reads SGHDT; CDR2 reads YYEEEE. Trimming shortened V by 0 bases and J by 0 bases, and 13 bases separated the two germline ends. The CDR3 reads CASSLDLAGYSYNEQFF. For the CDR3, the DNA is TGTGCCAGCAGCTTGGATCTGGCAGGGTACTCCTACAATGAGCAGTTCTTC. Full variable domain (outside the CDR3, taken from reference TRBV5-6 and TRBJ2-1): DAGVTQSPTHLIKTRGQQVTLRCSPKSGHDTVSWYQQALGQGPQFIFQYYEEEERQRGNFPDRFSGHQFPNYSSELNVNALLLGDSALYLCASSLDLAGYSYNEQFFGPGTRLTVL.

The J gene is TRBJ2-3, the V gene TRBV10-3, with 14 bases aligning to TRBD2. The V gene's germline CDR1 is ENHRY and CDR2 SYGVKD. Trimming took 4 bases from V and 8 from J; bases not matched to a gene: 2. This CDR3 region has 14 residues. For the CDR3, the DNA is TGTGCCATCAGTGCGACTAGCGGGGGGGGTACGCAGTATTTT. Its protein product is CAISATSGGGTQYF.

A remark on this clone: This sample includes further DNA sequences coding for the same CDR3. This chain joins TRBV27 and TRBJ1-6, with D possibly TRBD1 on 6 matching bases. CDR1 and CDR2 from the germline V gene are MNHEY and SMNVEV (reference sequence). This CDR3 is built from 16 residues. Trimming left V 5 bases short and J 0 bases short, with 11 bases between. CDR3 loop: CASSPTGSSYNSPLHF. CDR3 nucleotides: TGTGCCAGCAGTCCTACAGGGAGCTCCTATAATTCACCCCTCCACTTT.

This chain uses TRBV29-1 with TRBJ1-5, with 8 bases identical to TRBD1. CDR1 and CDR2 from the germline V gene are SQVTM and ANQGSEA. The V gene end was trimmed by 6 bases and the J gene end by 5 bases; junction bases not matched to a gene: 6. The CDR3 spans 13 residues. The CDR3 DNA reads TGCAGCGTCCAGGGGGCCGGGGATCAGCCCCAGCATTTT. This gives the protein CSVQGAGDQPQHF.

The chain links TRBV18 to TRBJ2-3; D might be TRBD1 (5 bases). Germline assignment: CDR1 KGHSH and CDR2 LQKENI. V shed 2 bases and J shed 6 bases, with 12 bases lying between them. The CDR3 is made up of 14 amino acids. The CDR3 protein is CASSPKTATDTQYF. For the CDR3, the DNA is TGTGCCAGCTCACCAAAGACAGCAACGGATACGCAGTATTTT.

The CDR3 DNA is TGTGCCTGCTCCGGGACAGGGTTGAGGGAGCTGTTTTTT. As protein: CACSGTGLRELFF. The V and J genes are TRBV30 and TRBJ2-2; 9 bases are shared with TRBD1. V trimming: 6 bases; J trimming: 9 bases; junction bases outside the gene matches: 8. Germline CDR1 and CDR2: GTSNPN and SVGIG (reference sequence). The CDR3 loop spans 13 amino acids.

The V gene is TRBV18, the J gene TRBJ1-4; TRBD1 agrees at 9 bases. V dropped 0 bases and J dropped 8; count of bases not matched to a gene: 4. Germline assignment: CDR1 KGHSH and CDR2 LQKENI. There are 15 residues in the CDR3. The CDR3 DNA is TGTGCCAGCTCACCACCGGGACAGGGAGGCGAAAAACTGTTTTTT. This translates into CASSPPGQGGEKLFF.

The chain employs TRBV2 and TRBJ2-7; a weak D match, TRBD2 (6 bases). Germline loops: CDR1 SNHLY, CDR2 FYNNEI. The CDR3 runs to 14 residues. V was pared by 7 bases and J by 2 bases, with 15 bases between. Here the CDR3 DNA reads TGTGCCAGCAAACTACGGCGGGAACCCTACGAGCAGTACTTC. Translated: CASKLRREPYEQYF.

The CDR3, as DNA: TGTGCCATCAGTGAGGGAGGGGGGGCCTATGAGCAGTTCTTC. This sequence encodes CAISEGGGAYEQFF. V is TRBV10-3 and J is TRBJ2-1; D might be TRBD2 (7 bases). The V gene's germline CDR1 is ENHRY and CDR2 SYGVKD. V lost 2 bases and J lost 8, with 13 bases in between. The length of the CDR3 is 14 residues.

A remark on this clone: The same CDR3 also results from other DNA sequences found in this sample. The V gene is TRBV18, the J gene TRBJ2-3; 11 positions agree with TRBD2. V was pared by 6 bases and J by 0 bases, with 5 bases of the junction left unmatched. Per the germline V gene, CDR1 is KGHSH and CDR2 is LQKENI. The CDR3 totals 16 residues. CDR3 sequence: CASSPGTSGSTDTQYF. The CDR3 nucleotides read TGTGCCAGCTCCCCCGGGACTAGCGGAAGCACAGATACGCAGTATTTT.

This clone appeared once. The gene calls are TRBV11-2 and TRBJ2-6, with D unclear. Trimming pared 1 base from V and 4 bases from J, leaving 11 bases between. Germline values: CDR1 SGHAT, CDR2 FQNNGV. This CDR3 has 16 amino acids. In DNA form, the CDR3 reads TGTGCCAGCAGCTTAGTCAGGTCCCGCGGGGCCAACGTCCTGACTTTC. Translation: CASSLVRSRGANVLTF.

V is TRBV5-6 and J is TRBJ1-1; D gene uncertain. The CDR3 has 15 amino acids. Looked up from germline, CDR1 is SGHDT and CDR2 is YYEEEE. Trimming left V 1 base short and J 6 bases short, with 16 bases between. This CDR3 reads CASSLFSRDLAEAFF. The DNA of the CDR3 is TGTGCCAGCAGCTTGTTTTCGAGAGATTTGGCTGAAGCTTTCTTT.

This chain joins TRBV6-5 and TRBJ1-1; D remains unclear. The CDR3 length is 13 residues. Per germline, CDR1 MNHEY and CDR2 SVGAGI. V lost 6 bases and J lost 3, with 11 bases in between. The CDR3: CASSFRGYTEAFF. DNA of the CDR3: TGTGCCAGCAGCTTCAGAGGTTACACTGAAGCTTTCTTT.